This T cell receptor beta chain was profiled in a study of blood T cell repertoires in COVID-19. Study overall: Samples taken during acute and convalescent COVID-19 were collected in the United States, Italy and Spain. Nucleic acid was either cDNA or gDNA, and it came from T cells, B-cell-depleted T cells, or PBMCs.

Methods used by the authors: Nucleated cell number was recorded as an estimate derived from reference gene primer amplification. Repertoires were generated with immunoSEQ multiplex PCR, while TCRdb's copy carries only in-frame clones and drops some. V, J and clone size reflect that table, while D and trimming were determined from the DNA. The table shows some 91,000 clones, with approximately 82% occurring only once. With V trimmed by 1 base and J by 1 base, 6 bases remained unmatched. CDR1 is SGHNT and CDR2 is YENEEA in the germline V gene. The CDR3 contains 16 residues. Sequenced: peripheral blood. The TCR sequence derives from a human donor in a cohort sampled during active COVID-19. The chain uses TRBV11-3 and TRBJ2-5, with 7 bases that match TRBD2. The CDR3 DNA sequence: TGTGCCAGCAGCTTAGTCGGGGGGATCTTCCAAGAGACCCAGTACTTC. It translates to CASSLVGGIFQETQYF.